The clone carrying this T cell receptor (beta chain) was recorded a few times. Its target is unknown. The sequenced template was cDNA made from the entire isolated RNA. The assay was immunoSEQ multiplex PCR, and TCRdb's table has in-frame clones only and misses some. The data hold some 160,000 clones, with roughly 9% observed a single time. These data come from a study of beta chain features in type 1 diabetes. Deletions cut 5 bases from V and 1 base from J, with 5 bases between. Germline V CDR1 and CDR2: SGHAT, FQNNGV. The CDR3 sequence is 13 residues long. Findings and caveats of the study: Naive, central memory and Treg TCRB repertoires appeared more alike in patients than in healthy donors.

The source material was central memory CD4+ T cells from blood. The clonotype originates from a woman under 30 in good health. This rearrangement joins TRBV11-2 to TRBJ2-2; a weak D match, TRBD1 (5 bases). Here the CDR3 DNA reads TGTGCCAGCAGCCAGGGGAACACCGGGGAGCTGTTTTTT. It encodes CASSQGNTGELFF.